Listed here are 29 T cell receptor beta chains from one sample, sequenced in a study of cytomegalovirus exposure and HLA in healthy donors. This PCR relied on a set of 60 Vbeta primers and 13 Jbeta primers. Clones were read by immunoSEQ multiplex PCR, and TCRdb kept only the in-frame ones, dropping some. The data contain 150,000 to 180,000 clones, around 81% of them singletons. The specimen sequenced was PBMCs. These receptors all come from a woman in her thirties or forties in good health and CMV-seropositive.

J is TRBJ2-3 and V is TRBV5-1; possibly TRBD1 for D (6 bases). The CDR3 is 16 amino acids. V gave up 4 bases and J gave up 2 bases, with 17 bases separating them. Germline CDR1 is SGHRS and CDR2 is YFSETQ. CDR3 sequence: CASSNGGREDTDTQYF. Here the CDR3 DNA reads TGCGCCAGCAGCAATGGGGGCAGGGAAGACACAGATACGCAGTATTTT.

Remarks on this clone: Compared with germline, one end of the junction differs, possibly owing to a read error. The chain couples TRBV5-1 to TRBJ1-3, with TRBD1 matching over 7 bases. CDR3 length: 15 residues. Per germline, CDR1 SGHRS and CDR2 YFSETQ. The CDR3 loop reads CASSLTTGSGSTIYF. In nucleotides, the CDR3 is TGCGCCAGCAGCTTAACGACAGGGTCTGGAAGCACCATATATTTT.

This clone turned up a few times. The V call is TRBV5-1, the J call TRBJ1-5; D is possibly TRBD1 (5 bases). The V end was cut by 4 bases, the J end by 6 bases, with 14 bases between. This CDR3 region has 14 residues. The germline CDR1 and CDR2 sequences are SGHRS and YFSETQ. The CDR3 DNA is TGCGCCAGCAGCCCCCTCGGGGGGGTTCAGCCCCAGCATTTT. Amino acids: CASSPLGGVQPQHF.

The CDR3 protein is CAWSGDTYNEQFF. The CDR3 DNA reads TGTGCCTGGAGTGGGGACACCTACAATGAGCAGTTCTTC. The chain combines TRBV30 with TRBJ2-1; the D gene is possibly TRBD1 (6 bases). Trimming left V 1 base short and J 2 bases short, with 6 bases between. The CDR3 is 13 amino acids. CDR1 is GTSNPN and CDR2 is SVGIG in the germline V gene (reference sequence).

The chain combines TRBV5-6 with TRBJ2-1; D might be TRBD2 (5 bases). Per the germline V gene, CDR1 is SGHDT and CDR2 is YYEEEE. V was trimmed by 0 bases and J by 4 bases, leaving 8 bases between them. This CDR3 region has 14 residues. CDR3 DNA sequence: TGTGCCAGCAGCTTGGTCCGGGAATACAATGAGCAGTTCTTC. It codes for CASSLVREYNEQFF.

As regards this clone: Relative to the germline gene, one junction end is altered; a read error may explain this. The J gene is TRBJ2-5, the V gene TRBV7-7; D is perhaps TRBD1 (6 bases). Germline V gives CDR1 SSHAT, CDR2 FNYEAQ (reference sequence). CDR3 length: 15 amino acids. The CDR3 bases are TGTGCTAGCAGCTTAGAACACAGGGCAGGGGAGACCCAGTACTTC. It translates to CASSLEHRAGETQYF.

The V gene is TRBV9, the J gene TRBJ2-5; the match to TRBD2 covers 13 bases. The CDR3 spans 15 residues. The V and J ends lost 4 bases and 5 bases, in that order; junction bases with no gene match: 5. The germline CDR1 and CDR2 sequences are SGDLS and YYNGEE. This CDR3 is CASSPTSGRQETQYF. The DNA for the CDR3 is TGTGCCAGCAGCCCGACTAGCGGGAGGCAGGAGACCCAGTACTTC.

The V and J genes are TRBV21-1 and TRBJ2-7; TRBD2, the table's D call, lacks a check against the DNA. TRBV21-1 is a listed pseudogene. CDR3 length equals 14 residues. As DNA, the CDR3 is TGTGCCAGCAGCAAAGGGTTAGCGGTCTACGAGCAGTACTTC. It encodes CASSKGLAVYEQYF.

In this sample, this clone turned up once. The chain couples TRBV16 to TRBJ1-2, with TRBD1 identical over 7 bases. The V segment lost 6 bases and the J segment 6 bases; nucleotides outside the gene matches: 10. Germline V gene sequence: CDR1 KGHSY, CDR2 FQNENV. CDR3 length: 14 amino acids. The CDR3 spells CASRDTGTANGYTF. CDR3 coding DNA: TGTGCCAGCAGAGACACCGGGACAGCCAATGGCTACACCTTC.

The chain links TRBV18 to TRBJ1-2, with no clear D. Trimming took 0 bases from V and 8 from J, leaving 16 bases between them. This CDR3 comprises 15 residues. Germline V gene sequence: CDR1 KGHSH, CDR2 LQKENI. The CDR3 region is CASSPPLRESRGYTF. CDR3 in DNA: TGTGCCAGCTCACCACCACTGCGAGAATCACGAGGCTACACCTTC.

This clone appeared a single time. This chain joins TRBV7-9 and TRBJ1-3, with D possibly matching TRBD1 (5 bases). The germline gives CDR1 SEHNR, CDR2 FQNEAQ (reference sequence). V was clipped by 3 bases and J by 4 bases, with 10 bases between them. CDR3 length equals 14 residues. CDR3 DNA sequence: TGTGCCAGCAGCTTGACGGACACGGGAAACACCATATATTTT. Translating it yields CASSLTDTGNTIYF.

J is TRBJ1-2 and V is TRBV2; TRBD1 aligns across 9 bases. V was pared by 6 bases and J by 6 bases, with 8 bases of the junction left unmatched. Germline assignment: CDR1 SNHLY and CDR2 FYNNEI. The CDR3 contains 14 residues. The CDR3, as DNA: TGTGCCAGCAGAGCCTGGGACAGGGCGCATGGCTACACCTTC. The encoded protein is CASRAWDRAHGYTF.

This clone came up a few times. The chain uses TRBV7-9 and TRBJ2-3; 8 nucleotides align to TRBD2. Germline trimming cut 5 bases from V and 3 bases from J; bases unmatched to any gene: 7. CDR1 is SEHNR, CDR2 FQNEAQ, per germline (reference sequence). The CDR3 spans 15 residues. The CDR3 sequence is CASSRVSGSTDTQYF. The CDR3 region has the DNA TGTGCCAGCAGCCGGGTGAGCGGGAGTACAGATACGCAGTATTTT. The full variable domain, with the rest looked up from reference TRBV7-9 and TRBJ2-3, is DTGVSQNPRHKITKRGQNVTFRCDPISEHNRLYWYRQTLGQGPEFLTYFQNEAQLEKSRLLSDRFSAERPKGSFSTLEIQRTEQGDSAMYLCASSRVSGSTDTQYFGPGTRLTVL.

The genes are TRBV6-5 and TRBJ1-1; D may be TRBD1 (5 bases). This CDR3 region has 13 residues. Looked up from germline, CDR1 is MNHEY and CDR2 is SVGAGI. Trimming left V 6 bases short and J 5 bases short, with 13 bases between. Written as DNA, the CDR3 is TGTGCCAGCAGGCAGACGGGGGGGACTGAAGCTTTCTTT. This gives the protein CASRQTGGTEAFF.

The CDR3 loop is CASSQRAVGGTYEQYF. The CDR3 nucleotides read TGTGCCAGCAGCCAGAGAGCGGTTGGGGGCACGTACGAGCAGTACTTC. J is TRBJ2-7 and V is TRBV4-2, with a tentative D call TRBD1 (6 bases). Trimming removed 3 bases from V and 4 bases from J, with 19 bases in between. The V gene's germline CDR1 is LGHNA and CDR2 YNFKEQ. There are 16 residues in the CDR3.

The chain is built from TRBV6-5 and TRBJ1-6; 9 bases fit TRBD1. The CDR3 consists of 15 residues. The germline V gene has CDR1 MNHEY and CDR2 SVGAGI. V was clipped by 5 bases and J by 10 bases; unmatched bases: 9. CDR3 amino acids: CASSPSGQGVSPLHF. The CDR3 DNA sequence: TGTGCCAGCAGTCCCTCGGGACAGGGAGTATCACCCCTCCACTTT.

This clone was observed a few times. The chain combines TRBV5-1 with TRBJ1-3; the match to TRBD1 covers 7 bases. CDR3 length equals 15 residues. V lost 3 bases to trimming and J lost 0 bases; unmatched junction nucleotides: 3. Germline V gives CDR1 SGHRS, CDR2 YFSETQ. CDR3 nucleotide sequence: TGCGCCAGCAGCTACGGACAGGTCTCTGGAAACACCATATATTTT. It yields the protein CASSYGQVSGNTIYF.

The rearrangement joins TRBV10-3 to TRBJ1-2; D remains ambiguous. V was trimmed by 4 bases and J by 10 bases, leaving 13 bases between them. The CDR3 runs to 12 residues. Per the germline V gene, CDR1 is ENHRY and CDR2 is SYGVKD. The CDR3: CAISGQREIYTF. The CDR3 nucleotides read TGTGCCATCAGTGGGCAGCGGGAAATCTACACCTTC.

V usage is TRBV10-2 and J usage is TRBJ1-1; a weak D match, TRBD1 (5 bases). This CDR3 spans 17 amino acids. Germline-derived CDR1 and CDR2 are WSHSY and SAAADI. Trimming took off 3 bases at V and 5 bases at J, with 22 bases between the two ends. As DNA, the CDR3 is TGCGCCAGCAGTGACCTGGGGACTGGTTCCGGAGGGACTGAAGCTTTCTTT. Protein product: CASSDLGTGSGGTEAFF.

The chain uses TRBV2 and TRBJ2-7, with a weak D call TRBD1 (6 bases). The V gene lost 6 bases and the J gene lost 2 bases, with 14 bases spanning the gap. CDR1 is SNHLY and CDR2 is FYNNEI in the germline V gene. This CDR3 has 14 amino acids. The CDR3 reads CASRETGIPYEQYF. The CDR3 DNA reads TGTGCCAGCAGAGAGACAGGCATCCCCTACGAGCAGTACTTC.

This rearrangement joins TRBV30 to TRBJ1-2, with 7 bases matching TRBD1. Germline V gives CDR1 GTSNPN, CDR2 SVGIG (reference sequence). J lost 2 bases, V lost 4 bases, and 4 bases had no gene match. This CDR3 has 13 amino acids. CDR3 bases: TGTGCCTGGAACCCGGGACAGAACTATGGCTACACCTTC. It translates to CAWNPGQNYGYTF.

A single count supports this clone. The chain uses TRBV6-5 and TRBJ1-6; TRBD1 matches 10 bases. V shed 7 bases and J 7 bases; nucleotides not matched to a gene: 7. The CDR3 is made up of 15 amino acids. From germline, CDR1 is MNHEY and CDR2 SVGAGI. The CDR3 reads CASTYDRGRNSPLHF. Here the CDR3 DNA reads TGTGCCAGCACCTACGACAGGGGGCGGAATTCACCCCTCCACTTT.

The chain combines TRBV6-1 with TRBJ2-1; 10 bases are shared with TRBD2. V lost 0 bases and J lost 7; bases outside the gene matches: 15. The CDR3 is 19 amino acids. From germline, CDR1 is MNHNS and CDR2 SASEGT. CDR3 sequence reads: CASSEALAGVHSYRNEQFF. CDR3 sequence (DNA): TGTGCCAGCAGTGAAGCCCTAGCGGGAGTTCACTCTTACAGGAATGAGCAGTTCTTC.

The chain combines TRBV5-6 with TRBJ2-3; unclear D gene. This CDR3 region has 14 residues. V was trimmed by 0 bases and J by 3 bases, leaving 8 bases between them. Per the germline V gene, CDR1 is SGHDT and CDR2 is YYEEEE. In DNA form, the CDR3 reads TGTGCCAGCAGCTTGGCGCTCGGGACAGATACGCAGTATTTT. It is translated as CASSLALGTDTQYF.

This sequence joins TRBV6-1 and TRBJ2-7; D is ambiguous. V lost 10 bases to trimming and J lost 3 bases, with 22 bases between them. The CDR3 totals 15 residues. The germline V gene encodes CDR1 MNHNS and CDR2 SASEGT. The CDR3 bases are TGTGCCACCAAGGAAGGTAACAGATTATTCTACGAGCAGTACTTC. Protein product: CATKEGNRLFYEQYF.

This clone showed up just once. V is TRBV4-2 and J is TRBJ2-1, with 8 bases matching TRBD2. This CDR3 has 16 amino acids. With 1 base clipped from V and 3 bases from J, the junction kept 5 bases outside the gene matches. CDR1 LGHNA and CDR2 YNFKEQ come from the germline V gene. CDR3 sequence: CASSQGSSGVYNEQFF. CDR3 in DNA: TGTGCCAGCAGCCAAGGAAGTAGCGGGGTCTACAATGAGCAGTTCTTC.

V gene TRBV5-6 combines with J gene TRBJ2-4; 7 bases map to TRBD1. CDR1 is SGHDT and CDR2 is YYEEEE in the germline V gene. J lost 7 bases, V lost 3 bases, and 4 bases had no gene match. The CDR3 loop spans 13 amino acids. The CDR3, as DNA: TGTGCCAGCAGCTGGACAGGCGAGAACATTCAGTACTTC. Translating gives CASSWTGENIQYF.

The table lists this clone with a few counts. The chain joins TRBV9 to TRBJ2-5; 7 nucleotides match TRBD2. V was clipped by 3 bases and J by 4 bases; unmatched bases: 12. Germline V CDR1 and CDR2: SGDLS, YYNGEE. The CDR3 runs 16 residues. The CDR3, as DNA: TGTGCCAGCAGCGGGACCAGGGCTAGCGGTCGAGAGACCCAGTACTTC. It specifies CASSGTRASGRETQYF.

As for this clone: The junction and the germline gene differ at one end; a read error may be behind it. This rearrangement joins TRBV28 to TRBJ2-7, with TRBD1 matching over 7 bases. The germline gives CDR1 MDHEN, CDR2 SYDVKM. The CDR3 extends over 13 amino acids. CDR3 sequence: CASRLGGNYEQYF. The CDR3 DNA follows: TGTGCTAGCAGATTAGGGGGCAACTACGAGCAGTACTTC. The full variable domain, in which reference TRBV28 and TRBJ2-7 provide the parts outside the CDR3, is DVKVTQSSRYLVKRTGEKVFLECVQDMDHENMFWYRQDPGLGLRLIYFSYDVKMKEKGDIPEGYSVSREKKERFSLILESASTNQTSMYLCASRLGGNYEQYFGPGTRLTVT.